These 31 T cell receptor beta chains were all obtained from the same sample, sequenced in a study of blood T cell repertoires in COVID-19 (TCRdb year 2020). Library method: the immunoSEQ multiplex PCR assay. The table comes from immuneACCESS by way of TCRdb, which keeps in-frame sequences with V and J called. Part of the clones is missing from these tables; in studies checked, under half for an unresolved V gene and the rest for unknown reasons. A total of approximately 90,000 clones appear in this sample, approximately 88% of them only once. Together, the top ten hold over 0.45% of the sample. The sequencing input was peripheral blood. Receptors originate from a man in his 60s with acute or convalescent COVID-19.

V is TRBV5-4 and J is TRBJ1-2; 9 nucleotides align to TRBD1. With 3 bases clipped from V and 7 bases from J, the junction kept 7 bases outside the gene matches. This CDR3 has 14 residues. Germline CDR1 reads SGHNT; CDR2 reads YYREEE (reference sequence). The CDR3: CASSSWDRVGGYTF. The CDR3 DNA is TGTGCCAGCAGCTCGTGGGACAGGGTGGGTGGCTACACCTTC.

The V gene is TRBV6-2 or TRBV6-3, the J gene TRBJ1-4; D possibly corresponds to TRBD1 (5 bases). The V end lost 0 bases, the J end lost 6 bases, and 17 bases lay between the germline ends. CDR1 and CDR2 from the germline V gene are MNHEY and SVGEGT. This CDR3 has 17 amino acids. CDR3 protein: CASSYSGWGVGDEKLFF. The CDR3 region has the DNA TGTGCCAGCAGTTACTCTGGTTGGGGCGTAGGGGATGAAAAACTGTTTTTT.

The CDR3 sequence is CASSDPLAGGPETQYF. The CDR3 region has the DNA TGTGCCAGCAGTGACCCCCTAGCGGGAGGGCCAGAGACCCAGTACTTC. The rearrangement links TRBV6-4 to TRBJ2-5; 12 nucleotides line up with TRBD2. V lost 2 bases to trimming and J lost 4 bases; unmatched junction nucleotides: 5. This CDR3 is 16 amino acids long. CDR1 MRHNA and CDR2 SNTAGT come from the germline V gene.

The V gene is TRBV27, the J gene TRBJ1-2; D gene uncertain. The V end lost 0 bases, the J end lost 1 base, and 9 bases lay between the germline ends. CDR3 length: 15 residues. From germline, CDR1 is MNHEY and CDR2 SMNVEV (reference sequence). In DNA, the CDR3 is TGTGCCAGCAGTTTATCACCTAACCATAACTATGGCTACACCTTC. Encoded protein: CASSLSPNHNYGYTF.

This chain joins TRBV29-1 and TRBJ1-2; TRBD1 is a possible D gene (6 bases). V shed 1 base and J shed 2 bases, with 14 bases lying between them. The CDR3 length is 15 residues. CDR1 and CDR2 from the germline V gene are SQVTM and ANQGSEA. The DNA for the CDR3 is TGCAGCGTTGAAGGGGGGCAGGGGAGAAACTATGGCTACACCTTC. It specifies CSVEGGQGRNYGYTF.

The chain is built from TRBV7-7 and TRBJ1-1; 8 nucleotides agree with TRBD1. In germline, CDR1 is SSHAT, CDR2 FNYEAQ (reference sequence). This CDR3 spans 18 amino acids. V trimming: 2 bases; J trimming: 6 bases; junction bases outside the gene matches: 17. The CDR3 bases are TGTGCCAGCAGCTTATACCGGTTCGGGCAGGGGGCCGATCCTGAAGCTTTCTTT. Its protein product is CASSLYRFGQGADPEAFF.

The chain joins TRBV19 to TRBJ2-1; D is possibly TRBD1 (6 bases). CDR3 length: 12 residues. Looked up from germline, CDR1 is LNHDA and CDR2 is SQIVND (reference sequence). Between the trimmed V and J ends, which lost 6 bases and 7 bases, there was a span of 10 bases. In DNA form, the CDR3 reads TGTGCCAGTAGGTCGGACAGTAATGAGCAGTTCTTC. Encoded protein: CASRSDSNEQFF.

The chain joins TRBV11-2 to TRBJ2-7; 11 bases line up with TRBD1. J was trimmed by 11 bases and V by 4 bases; bases with no gene match: 10. This CDR3 contains 14 residues. The germline gives CDR1 SGHAT, CDR2 FQNNGV. The CDR3 here is CASSSGQGALTKYF. The CDR3 coding sequence is TGTGCCAGCAGCTCTGGACAGGGGGCGCTTACTAAGTACTTC. The full variable domain, its missing parts supplied by reference TRBV11-2 and TRBJ2-7, is EAGVAQSPRYKIIEKRQSVAFWCNPISGHATLYWYQQILGQGPKLLIQFQNNGVVDDSQLPKDRFSAERLKGVDSTLKIQPAKLEDSAVYLCASSSGQGALTKYFGPGTRLTVT.

The CDR3 sequence: CASSKQDENTEAFF. In nucleotides, the CDR3 is TGTGCCAGCAGCAAACAGGACGAGAACACTGAAGCTTTCTTT. The chain couples TRBV6-5 to TRBJ1-1; D perhaps matches TRBD1 (5 bases). Germline loops: CDR1 MNHEY, CDR2 SVGAGI. V was cut by 6 bases and J by 1 base, with 12 bases left in between. The CDR3 covers 14 residues.

The chain joins TRBV19 to TRBJ2-1; 14 nucleotides align to TRBD2. The V segment lost 6 bases and the J segment 2 bases; nucleotides outside the gene matches: 9. This CDR3 contains 18 residues. Germline V gene data show CDR1 as LNHDA and CDR2 as SQIVND (reference sequence). The CDR3 loop is CASSPGLAGGGPYNEQFF. The CDR3 nucleotides are TGTGCCAGTAGCCCTGGACTAGCGGGGGGAGGTCCCTACAATGAGCAGTTCTTC.

This clone was seen once. The chain uses TRBV27 and TRBJ2-5; D is perhaps TRBD2 (6 bases). Trimming took 6 bases from V and 0 from J, leaving 11 bases between them. Looked up from germline, CDR1 is MNHEY and CDR2 is SMNVEV (reference sequence). The CDR3 has 14 residues. Written as DNA, the CDR3 is TGTGCCAGCAGCCCCCGGGACTACCAAGAGACCCAGTACTTC. Protein product: CASSPRDYQETQYF.

The chain combines TRBV6-5 with TRBJ1-3; D is unclear. CDR3 length: 11 residues. From germline, CDR1 is MNHEY and CDR2 SVGAGI. Trimming stripped 7 bases from V and 4 bases from J, with 5 bases between. The CDR3 is CASKRGNTIYF. The CDR3 DNA reads TGTGCCAGCAAGCGAGGAAACACCATATATTTT.

Written as DNA, the CDR3 is TGTGCCATCAGTGAGTCGATGCTGGCTCAGGGTACCGGGGAGCTGTTTTTT. It translates to CAISESMLAQGTGELFF. The chain is built from TRBV10-3 and TRBJ2-2, with D possibly TRBD1 on 5 matching bases. The CDR3 extends over 17 amino acids. V dropped 0 bases and J dropped 5 bases, with 16 bases sitting between them. Germline CDR1 ENHRY, CDR2 SYGVKD.

The chain combines TRBV19 with TRBJ2-3; D call uncertain. Germline-derived CDR1 and CDR2 are LNHDA and SQIVND (reference sequence). The CDR3 consists of 12 residues. Between the trimmed V and J ends, which lost 4 bases and 2 bases, there was a span of 4 bases. In nucleotides, the CDR3 is TGTGCCAGTAGTACCCACACAGATACGCAGTATTTT. Amino acids: CASSTHTDTQYF.

The chain employs TRBV9 and TRBJ1-1; D remains unclear. This CDR3 contains 15 residues. Germline V gives CDR1 SGDLS, CDR2 YYNGEE. Deletions cut 4 bases from V and 3 bases from J, with 16 bases between. CDR3 sequence: CASSTHGEGDTEAFF. In nucleotides, the CDR3 is TGTGCCAGCAGCACCCACGGGGAAGGCGACACTGAAGCTTTCTTT. Full variable domain (rest looked up from reference TRBV9 and TRBJ1-1): DSGVTQTPKHLITATGQRVTLRCSPRSGDLSVYWYQQSLDQGLQFLIQYYNGEERAKGNILERFSAQQFPDLHSELNLSSLELGDSALYFCASSTHGEGDTEAFFGQGTRLTVV.

This chain uses TRBV7-3 with TRBJ2-1, with 8 bases fitting TRBD1. This CDR3 comprises 14 residues. CDR1 is SGHTA, CDR2 FQGTGA, per germline. The trim removed 5 bases at V and 7 bases at J, leaving 7 bases unmatched. CDR3: CASSHGQGTNEQFF. The DNA for the CDR3 is TGTGCCAGCAGCCACGGACAGGGTACAAATGAGCAGTTCTTC.

This clone was recorded only once. The chain uses TRBV24-1 and TRBJ1-2; 9 nucleotides agree with TRBD1. Germline-derived CDR1 and CDR2 are KGHDR and SFDVKD. This CDR3 is built from 15 residues. V was pared by 4 bases and J by 6 bases, with 8 bases of the junction left unmatched. CDR3: CATSESGTGYDGYTF. The CDR3 DNA follows: TGTGCCACCAGTGAATCCGGGACAGGGTATGATGGCTACACCTTC.

The V gene is TRBV5-1, the J gene TRBJ2-6, with D hard to call. This CDR3 has 15 residues. The V and J ends lost 5 bases and 3 bases respectively, with 12 bases between them. Germline-derived CDR1 and CDR2 are SGHRS and YFSETQ. The CDR3 protein is CASSKTANGANVLTF. CDR3 bases: TGCGCCAGCAGTAAAACAGCTAATGGGGCCAACGTCCTGACTTTC.

The chain is built from TRBV10-3 and TRBJ2-7; 8 bases map to TRBD1. CDR1 is ENHRY, CDR2 SYGVKD, per germline. V gave up 5 bases and J gave up 0 bases; unmatched junction bases: 3. The CDR3 loop spans 14 amino acids. CDR3 sequence (DNA): TGTGCCATCAGTTCCGGGACAGGCTCCTACGAGCAGTACTTC. This gives the protein CAISSGTGSYEQYF.

The sample holds a few counts of this clone. This chain joins TRBV5-1 and TRBJ1-1; 7 positions agree with TRBD1. This CDR3 comprises 15 residues. Germline CDR1 reads SGHRS; CDR2 reads YFSETQ. Trimming removed 4 bases from V and 0 bases from J; junction bases left unmatched: 6. The CDR3 DNA sequence: TGCGCCAGCAGCGGGGGACAGACATTGAACACTGAAGCTTTCTTT. Residues: CASSGGQTLNTEAFF.

The rearrangement uses TRBV5-1 and TRBJ2-7; 15 bases agree with TRBD2. CDR1 is SGHRS, CDR2 YFSETQ, per germline. Trimming took 3 bases from V and 2 from J; bases not matched to a gene: 9. This CDR3 contains 18 residues. The chain's CDR3 is CASSSQWTSGRGAYEQYF. As DNA, the CDR3 is TGCGCCAGCAGCTCCCAATGGACTAGCGGGAGGGGAGCCTACGAGCAGTACTTC. Full variable domain (outside the CDR3, taken from reference TRBV5-1 and TRBJ2-7): KAGVTQTPRYLIKTRGQQVTLSCSPISGHRSVSWYQQTPGQGLQFLFEYFSETQRNKGNFPGRFSGRQFSNSRSEMNVSTLELGDSALYLCASSSQWTSGRGAYEQYFGPGTRLTVT.

This chain links TRBV20-1 with TRBJ2-1; 11 bases are a match to TRBD2. Germline-derived CDR1 and CDR2 are DFQATT and SNEGSKA (reference sequence). Trimming took 7 bases from V and 8 from J; bases not matched to a gene: 1. The CDR3 length is 11 residues. CDR3 loop: CSGLAGYEQFF. In nucleotides, the CDR3 is TGCAGTGGACTAGCGGGATATGAGCAGTTCTTC.

The J gene is TRBJ1-2, the V gene TRBV5-6; D is possibly TRBD1 (5 bases). Germline CDR1 is SGHDT and CDR2 is YYEEEE. There are 14 residues in the CDR3. With 0 bases removed from V and 0 bases from J, the gap between germline ends came to 6 bases. The CDR3 DNA sequence: TGTGCCAGCAGCTTGGTGACAGCTAACTATGGCTACACCTTC. Translation gives CASSLVTANYGYTF.

The chain combines TRBV30 with TRBJ1-1; D might be TRBD1 (6 bases). This CDR3 comprises 16 residues. V lost 3 bases, J lost 0 bases, and 17 bases lay in between. In germline, CDR1 is GTSNPN, CDR2 SVGIG (reference sequence). The CDR3 coding sequence is TGTGCCTGGAGAGCCTTCGGGGGGCGAATGAACACTGAAGCTTTCTTT. This sequence encodes CAWRAFGGRMNTEAFF.

The chain combines TRBV5-4 with TRBJ2-3; tentatively, D is TRBD2 (6 bases). Germline V CDR1 and CDR2: SGHNT, YYREEE (reference sequence). Trimming removed 0 bases at V and 4 bases at J, with 15 bases between. The CDR3 contains 16 residues. The CDR3 DNA follows: TGTGCCAGCAGCTTGGCGACGTCTCCGGGGGCAGATACGCAGTATTTT. Translating it yields CASSLATSPGADTQYF.

V and J are TRBV7-3 and TRBJ2-6, with D perhaps matching TRBD2 (7 bases). Germline V gene data show CDR1 as SGHTA and CDR2 as FQGTGA. The V gene lost 1 base and the J gene lost 3 bases, with 16 bases spanning the gap. This CDR3 is built from 18 residues. The CDR3 loop is CASSLNNRGALGANVLTF. The DNA for the CDR3 is TGTGCCAGCAGCTTAAATAATCGGGGGGCGCTTGGGGCCAACGTCCTGACTTTC.

The chain has TRBV29-1 and TRBJ2-2, with 12 bases aligning to TRBD2. With 3 bases clipped from V and 3 bases from J, the junction kept 2 bases outside the gene matches. The CDR3 is 15 amino acids. CDR1 and CDR2 (germline): SQVTM, ANQGSEA. CDR3 bases: TGCAGCGTTGACCTAGCGGGGGGGCACACCGGGGAGCTGTTTTTT. It encodes CSVDLAGGHTGELFF.

This chain joins TRBV11-2 and TRBJ2-3; no clear D gene. V lost 2 bases to trimming and J lost 0 bases, with 12 bases between them. This CDR3 region has 16 residues. Per germline, CDR1 SGHAT and CDR2 FQNNGV. CDR3 in amino acids: CASSLINSPSTDTQYF. CDR3 sequence (DNA): TGTGCCAGCAGCTTAATTAACAGCCCAAGCACAGATACGCAGTATTTT.

This chain uses TRBV20-1 with TRBJ2-7; 7 bases line up with TRBD1. The CDR3 runs to 11 residues. Unmatched junction bases numbered 5, after V lost 6 bases and J lost 6 bases. Germline CDR1 and CDR2: DFQATT and SNEGSKA (reference sequence). CDR3 sequence: CSAPQGTEQYF. The CDR3 nucleotides are TGCAGTGCGCCACAGGGGACCGAGCAGTACTTC.

V and J are TRBV27 and TRBJ1-2, with 9 nucleotides matching TRBD1. The germline CDR1 and CDR2 sequences are MNHEY and SMNVEV (reference sequence). Losses at the gene ends were 2 bases for V and 5 bases for J; bases not matched to a gene: 6. The CDR3 sequence is 15 residues long. CDR3 sequence reads: CASSLNRDRDYGYTF. The CDR3 DNA is TGTGCCAGCAGTTTAAATCGGGACAGGGATTATGGCTACACCTTC.

The chain recombines TRBV29-1 with TRBJ1-2, with TRBD1 as a possible D gene (6 bases). CDR1 SQVTM and CDR2 ANQGSEA come from the germline V gene. V was clipped by 5 bases and J by 1 base, with 11 bases between them. The CDR3 runs to 13 residues. CDR3 residues: CSVLQGDNYGYTF. Here the CDR3 DNA reads TGCAGCGTTTTACAGGGCGATAACTATGGCTACACCTTC.